These T cell receptor beta chains were read from a single sample in a study of cytomegalovirus exposure and HLA in healthy donors. Data came from immunoSEQ multiplex PCR; TCRdb stores just in-frame clones and leaves some out. The sample lists more than 140,000 clones; almost 85% were seen once. The sequenced material came from PBMCs. Receptor source: a woman between 35 and 50 years old in good health and CMV-seronegative. The CDR3 runs from the conserved cysteine through the conserved F or W. D genes are given only for firm matches. Rows may omit the clone size; those that give it use once, few, many or a size class.

clone_size	d_call	j_call	v_call	cdr3_nt	cdr3_aa
NA	TRBD2	TRBJ2-7	TRBV27	TGTGCCAGCAGTCCGTGGGTCGGGGGGGGTTTGGGCTACGAGCAGTACTTC	CASSPWVGGGLGYEQYF
NA	NA	TRBJ2-5	TRBV27	TGTGCCAGCAGTTTGATCTCTCCACAGGGACAAGAGACCCAGTACTTC	CASSLISPQGQETQYF
NA	TRBD2	TRBJ2-5	TRBV7-9	TGTGCCAGCAGCGAAAGGCGACTAGCGGGAGGGGGAGAGACCCAGTACTTC	CASSERRLAGGGETQYF
NA	NA	TRBJ2-1	TRBV4-1	TGCGCCAGCAGCCAAGTATGGGACCGGGTCGGGACTGGCAATGAGCAGTTCTTC	CASSQVWDRVGTGNEQFF
NA	NA	TRBJ2-7	TRBV6-1	TGTGCCAGCAGTGAAGGGCACGTGCAGTACTTC	CASSEGHVQYF
NA	TRBD1	TRBJ1-3	TRBV28	TGTGCCAGTGCACAGGGGGTCGGAAACACCATATATTTT	CASAQGVGNTIYF
NA	NA	TRBJ2-1	TRBV18	TGTGCCAGCTCACCAGGGGGGGCCAATGAGCAGTTCTTC	CASSPGGANEQFF
NA	TRBD1	TRBJ1-4	TRBV4-2	TGTGCCAGCAGCCAAGAAGACAGGGACAATGAAAAACTGTTTTTT	CASSQEDRDNEKLFF
NA	NA	TRBJ1-5	TRBV7-9	TGTGCCAGCAGTTACGACAGACAGCCCCAGCATTTT	CASSYDRQPQHF
NA	TRBD1	TRBJ1-1	TRBV30	TGTGCCGGTTACCCCAGGGGGCGCGGGAACACTGAAGCTTTCTTT	CAGYPRGRGNTEAFF
NA	TRBD2	TRBJ2-1	TRBV5-5	TGTGCCAGCAGCTCTCTAGCGGTTAGTTACAATGAGCAGTTCTTC	CASSSLAVSYNEQFF
once	TRBD1	TRBJ2-3	TRBV27	TGTGCCAGCAGTTTTGACAGGGGCACAGATACGCAGTATTTT	CASSFDRGTDTQYF
NA	NA	TRBJ2-2	TRBV9	TGTGCCAGCAGCGTGGAACAGGGTCGGGCGAACACCGGGGAGCTGTTTTTT	CASSVEQGRANTGELFF
NA	NA	TRBJ2-5	TRBV5-1	TGCGCCAGCAGCTTGGCCGGCACAGGCCAAGAGACCCAGTACTTC	CASSLAGTGQETQYF
NA	TRBD1	TRBJ2-1	TRBV7-2	TGTGCCAGCAGCCGACAGGGCCCGTTCAATGAGCAGTTCTTC	CASSRQGPFNEQFF
NA	NA	TRBJ2-7	TRBV7-9	TGTGCCAGCAGACGGGCAGGGAATCCCTACGAGCAGTACTTC	CASRRAGNPYEQYF
NA	NA	TRBJ1-5	TRBV11-2	TGTGCCAGCAGCTTAGATTCGACTGGGCCCCAGCATTTT	CASSLDSTGPQHF
NA	TRBD1	TRBJ2-5	TRBV7-9	TGTGCCAGCAGCAAAACGGCGGGACAGGGAGGAGTAGAGACCCAGTACTTC	CASSKTAGQGGVETQYF
NA	NA	TRBJ1-2	TRBV2	TGTGCCAGCAGTGAAAAAAGGGGTTTCTATGGCTACACCTTC	CASSEKRGFYGYTF
once	NA	TRBJ1-3	TRBV7-2	TGTGCCAGCAGCCCCACGCGGGGAAACACCATATATTTT	CASSPTRGNTIYF
NA	NA	TRBJ2-5	TRBV27	TGTGCCAGCAGTAACAGGGTCTATGAGACCCAGTACTTC	CASSNRVYETQYF
NA	TRBD1	TRBJ1-2	TRBV28	TGTGCCAGCAGTTTTTCAGGGGGCGGCGGCTATGGCTACACCTTC	CASSFSGGGGYGYTF